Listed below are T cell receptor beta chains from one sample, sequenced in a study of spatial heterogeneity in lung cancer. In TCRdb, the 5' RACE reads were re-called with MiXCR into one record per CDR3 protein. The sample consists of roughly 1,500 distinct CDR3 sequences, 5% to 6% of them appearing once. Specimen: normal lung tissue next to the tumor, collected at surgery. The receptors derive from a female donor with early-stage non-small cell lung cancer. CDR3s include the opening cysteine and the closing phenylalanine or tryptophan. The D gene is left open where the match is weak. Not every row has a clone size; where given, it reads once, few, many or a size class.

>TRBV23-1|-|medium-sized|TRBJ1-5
CASSQHPLDQPQHF
TGCGCCAGCAGTCAACACCCCCTAGATCAGCCCCAGCATTTT
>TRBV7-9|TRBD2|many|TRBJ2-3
CASSLGAGVTDTQYF
TGTGCCAGCAGCTTAGGGGCGGGGGTCACAGATACGCAGTATTTT
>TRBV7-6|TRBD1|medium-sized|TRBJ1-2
CASSVTGRGNGYTF
TGTGCCAGCAGCGTGACAGGGAGGGGTAATGGCTACACCTTC
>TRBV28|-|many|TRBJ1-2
CASSLSTHGRLSYGYTF
TGTGCCAGCAGTTTATCCACCCACGGGCGCCTGTCCTATGGCTACACCTTC
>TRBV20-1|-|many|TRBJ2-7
CSARRRRETYEQYF
TGCAGTGCTAGGAGAAGGAGGGAGACCTACGAGCAGTACTTC
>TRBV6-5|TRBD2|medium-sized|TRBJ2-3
CASSYAGGGTDTQYF
TGTGCCAGCAGCTACGCGGGGGGCGGCACAGATACGCAGTATTTT
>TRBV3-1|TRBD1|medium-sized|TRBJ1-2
CASSQMTGLGGYTF
TGTGCCAGCAGCCAGATGACAGGGTTGGGTGGCTACACCTTC
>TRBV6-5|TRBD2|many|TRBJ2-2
CASRGLAGNTGELFF
TGTGCCAGCAGAGGACTAGCGGGGAACACCGGGGAGCTGTTTTTT
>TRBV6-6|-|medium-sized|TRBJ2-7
CASSLDREQYF
TGTGCCAGCAGTTTAGACAGGGAGCAGTACTTC
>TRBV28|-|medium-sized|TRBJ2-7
CASSHPRSPGPYEQYF
TGTGCCAGCAGTCACCCCCGCAGCCCGGGGCCCTACGAGCAGTACTTC
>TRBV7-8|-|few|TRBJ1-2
CASSSDGFTERRGYTF
TGTGCCAGCAGCTCGGACGGTTTCACCGAGCGTCGTGGCTACACCTTC
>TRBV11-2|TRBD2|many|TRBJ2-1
CASSDRLDPGTSGRSSYNEQFF
TGTGCCAGCAGCGACCGGTTGGACCCCGGGACTAGCGGCCGGAGCTCCTACAATGAGCAGTTCTTC
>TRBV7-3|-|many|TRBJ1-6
CASSLTGGSPPLHF
TGTGCCAGCAGCTTAACGGGGGGTTCTCCACCCCTCCACTTT
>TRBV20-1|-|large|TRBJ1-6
CSARDGRNSPLHF
TGCAGTGCTAGAGATGGTCGAAATTCACCCCTCCACTTT
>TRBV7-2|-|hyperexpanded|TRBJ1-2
CASSSLEGANYGYTF
TGTGCCAGCAGCTCGTTGGAAGGGGCTAACTATGGCTACACCTTC
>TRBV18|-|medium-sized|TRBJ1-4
CASSRHGIGANEKLFF
TGTGCCAGCTCACGGCACGGGATCGGGGCTAATGAAAAACTGTTTTTT
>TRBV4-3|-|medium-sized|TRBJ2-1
CASSQERQGWDEQFF
TGCGCCAGCAGCCAAGAACGCCAGGGGTGGGATGAGCAGTTCTTC
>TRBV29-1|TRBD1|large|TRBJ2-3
CSVATGVHSTDTQYF
TGCAGCGTTGCTACAGGGGTTCACAGCACAGATACGCAGTATTTT
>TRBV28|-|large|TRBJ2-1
CASTRSQNPSYNEQFF
TGTGCCAGCACCCGTTCCCAGAACCCCTCCTACAATGAGCAGTTCTTC
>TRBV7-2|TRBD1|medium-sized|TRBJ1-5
CASSLRQGGNQPQHF
TGTGCCAGCAGCCTTCGACAGGGGGGCAATCAGCCCCAGCATTTT
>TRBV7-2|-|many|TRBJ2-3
CASSLAPPSTDTQYF
TGTGCCAGCAGCTTAGCGCCCCCTAGCACAGATACGCAGTATTTT
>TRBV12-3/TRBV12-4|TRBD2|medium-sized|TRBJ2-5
CASTSTSGGGETQYF
TGTGCCAGCACTTCGACTAGCGGGGGAGGTGAGACCCAGTACTTC
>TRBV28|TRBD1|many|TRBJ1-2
CASSLGTDYIYGYTF
TGTGCCAGCAGTTTGGGGACAGACTACATCTATGGCTACACCTTC
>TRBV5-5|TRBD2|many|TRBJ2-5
CASSLGGGRKETQYF
TGTGCCAGCAGCTTGGGCGGGGGGCGTAAAGAGACCCAGTACTTC
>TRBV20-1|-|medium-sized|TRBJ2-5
CSARKGGSQETQYF
TGCAGTGCTAGAAAAGGAGGCTCACAAGAGACCCAGTACTTC
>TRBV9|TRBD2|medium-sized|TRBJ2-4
CASSSGLADLAKNIQYF
TGTGCCAGCAGCTCGGGACTAGCGGATTTAGCCAAAAACATTCAGTACTTC
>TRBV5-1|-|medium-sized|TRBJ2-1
CASSLNYNEQFF
TGCGCCAGCAGCCTAAATTACAATGAGCAGTTCTTC
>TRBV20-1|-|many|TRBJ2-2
CSASSHINTGELFF
TGCAGTGCTAGTTCACACATCAACACCGGGGAGCTGTTTTTT
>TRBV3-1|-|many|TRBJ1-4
CASSQAGTRDEKLFF
TGTGCCAGCAGCCAAGCCGGGACACGGGATGAAAAACTGTTTTTT
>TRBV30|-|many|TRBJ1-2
CAWRVSPGANYGYTF
TGTGCCTGGAGGGTCAGTCCGGGAGCTAACTATGGCTACACCTTC
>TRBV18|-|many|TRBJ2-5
CASSRERQETQYF
TGTGCCAGCTCCCGTGAGCGCCAAGAGACCCAGTACTTC
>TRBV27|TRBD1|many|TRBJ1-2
CASSSGQGYGYTF
TGTGCCAGCAGTTCCGGACAGGGCTATGGCTACACCTTC
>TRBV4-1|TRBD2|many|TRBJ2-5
CASSQDPGLVQETQYF
TGCGCCAGCAGCCAAGATCCGGGACTAGTGCAAGAGACCCAGTACTTC
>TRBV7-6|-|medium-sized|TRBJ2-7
CASSLGVSVQDSSHEQYF
TGTGCCAGCAGCTTAGGGGTATCGGTACAGGACAGCTCCCACGAGCAGTACTTC
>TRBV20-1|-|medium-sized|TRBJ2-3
CSAGGAGTDTQYF
TGCAGTGCTGGGGGGGCGGGCACAGATACGCAGTATTTT
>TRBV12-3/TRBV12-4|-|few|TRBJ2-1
CASAVYNEQFF
TGTGCCAGCGCGGTCTACAATGAGCAGTTCTTC
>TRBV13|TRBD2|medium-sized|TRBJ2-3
CAAGEGPLQPDTQYF
TGTGCCGCCGGGGAGGGACCCCTTCAGCCTGATACGCAGTATTTT
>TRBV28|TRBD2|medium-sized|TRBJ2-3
CATDPPTSGTDTQYF
TGTGCCACCGATCCCCCGACTAGCGGCACAGATACGCAGTATTTT
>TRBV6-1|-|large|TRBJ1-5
CASRDRYNQPQHF
TGTGCCAGCCGGGACCGTTACAATCAGCCCCAGCATTTT
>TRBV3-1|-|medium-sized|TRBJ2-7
CASSPRDYEQYF
TGTGCCAGCAGCCCCCGGGACTACGAGCAGTACTTC
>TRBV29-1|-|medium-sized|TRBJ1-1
CSVDGAGATNTEAFF
TGCAGCGTTGATGGGGCAGGGGCAACGAACACTGAAGCTTTCTTT
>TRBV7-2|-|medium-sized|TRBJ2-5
CASSQLVWAGLETQYF
TGTGCCAGCAGCCAACTCGTCTGGGCGGGGTTGGAGACCCAGTACTTC
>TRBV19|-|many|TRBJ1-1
CASSSIRQANTEAFF
TGTGCCAGTAGTTCGATTCGACAGGCGAACACTGAAGCTTTCTTT
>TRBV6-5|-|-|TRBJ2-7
CASSYSGTVYEQYF
TGTGCCAGCAGTTACTCAGGGACGGTCTACGAGCAGTACTTC
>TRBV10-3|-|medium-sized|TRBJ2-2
CAISELGVSVNTGELFF
TGTGCCATCAGTGAGTTGGGGGTCTCTGTTAACACCGGGGAGCTGTTTTTT
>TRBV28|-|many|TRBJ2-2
CASSLLFGELFF
TGTGCCAGCAGTTTATTATTCGGGGAGCTGTTTTTT
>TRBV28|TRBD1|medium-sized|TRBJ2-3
CASSLRGQGEIF
TGTGCCAGCAGTTTAAGGGGGCAGGGGGAGATTTTT
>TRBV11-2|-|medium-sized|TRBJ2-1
CASSPGTPLDNEQFF
TGTGCCAGCAGCCCCGGGACACCCCTAGACAATGAGCAGTTCTTC